Below, 24 T cell receptor beta chains from the same sample are listed, as sequenced in a study of blood T cell repertoires in COVID-19. Generated by immunoSEQ multiplex PCR, the TCRdb table keeps only in-frame clones and is missing some. This repertoire shows 25,000 to 35,000 clones, approximately 89% found once; its top ten account for about 48%. Material for sequencing was peripheral blood. The receptors here all came from a human donor with acute or convalescent COVID-19. The donor label of this sample is uncertain.

Here the CDR3 reads CASCGGSNQPQHF. CDR3 bases: TGTGCCAGCTGCGGGGGTAGCAATCAGCCCCAGCATTTT. The V and J genes are TRBV18 and TRBJ1-5, with D tentatively TRBD1 (5 bases). V was clipped by 7 bases and J by 0 bases, with 7 bases between them. The CDR3 consists of 13 residues. Germline CDR1 is KGHSH and CDR2 is LQKENI.

The V gene is TRBV7-8, the J gene TRBJ1-5; 9 bases match TRBD1. V trimming: 5 bases; J trimming: 2 bases; junction bases outside the gene matches: 7. Germline CDR1 and CDR2: SGHVS and FQNEAQ. There are 16 residues in the CDR3. The CDR3 sequence is CASSPSDRGGNQPQHF. The CDR3 nucleotides read TGTGCCAGCAGCCCGTCGGACAGGGGTGGCAATCAGCCCCAGCATTTT.

V and J are TRBV5-8 and TRBJ1-1; 7 bases line up with TRBD1. CDR3 length equals 14 residues. With 2 bases clipped from V and 2 bases from J, the junction kept 3 bases outside the gene matches. Germline V gene data show CDR1 as SGHTS and CDR2 as YDEGEE. The CDR3: CASSFRGRNTEAFF. Written as DNA, the CDR3 is TGTGCCAGCAGCTTTAGGGGGCGAAACACTGAAGCTTTCTTT.

This clone was picked up one time. CDR3 sequence: CASSIDLRGSEAFF. In nucleotides, the CDR3 is TGTGCCAGTAGTATAGATTTACGAGGATCTGAAGCTTTCTTT. This sequence joins TRBV19 and TRBJ1-1; D call uncertain. Germline CDR1 reads LNHDA; CDR2 reads SQIVND (reference sequence). This CDR3 is built from 14 residues. The ends were cut back, 0 bases at V and 6 bases at J, with 11 bases in the middle. Based on the CDR3 plus reference TRBV19 and TRBJ1-1, the full variable domain is DGGITQSPKYLFRKEGQNVTLSCEQNLNHDAMYWYRQDPGQGLRLIYYSQIVNDFQKGDIAEGYSVSREKKESFPLTVTSAQKNPTAFYLCASSIDLRGSEAFFGQGTRLTVV.

This clone is a singleton in its sample. The V and J genes are TRBV5-6 and TRBJ1-1; 10 bases agree with TRBD1. Looked up from germline, CDR1 is SGHDT and CDR2 is YYEEEE. J lost 3 bases, V lost 2 bases, and 4 bases had no gene match. The CDR3 runs to 15 residues. The DNA for the CDR3 is TGTGCCAGCAGCTTAACCGGGACAGGGGACACTGAAGCTTTCTTT. Protein product: CASSLTGTGDTEAFF.

The rearrangement joins TRBV14 to TRBJ2-2, with D hard to call. V lost 1 base and J 0 bases, leaving 15 bases between the germline ends. CDR3 size: 18 residues. CDR1 SGHDN and CDR2 FVKESK come from the germline V gene. CDR3 region: CASSQALVFTSNTGELFF. DNA for the CDR3: TGTGCCAGCAGCCAAGCACTTGTCTTTACTTCGAACACCGGGGAGCTGTTTTTT.

The rearrangement joins TRBV6-6 to TRBJ1-1; TRBD1 might be the D (5 bases). The CDR3 length is 12 residues. With 8 bases removed from V and 8 bases from J, the gap between germline ends came to 15 bases. Germline CDR1 is MNHNY and CDR2 is SVGAGI (reference sequence). The CDR3, as DNA: TGTGCCAGCCGCTGGGTACAGGACGAAGCTTTCTTT. The encoded protein is CASRWVQDEAFF.

This rearrangement joins TRBV6-1 to TRBJ1-5, with 8 bases matching TRBD1. Germline V gene lookup returns CDR1 MNHNS and CDR2 SASEGT. The ends lost 1 base at V and 0 bases at J; junction bases unmatched: 2. The CDR3 length is 16 residues. This CDR3 reads CASSEGTGSSNQPQHF. CDR3 nucleotides: TGTGCCAGCAGTGAAGGGACAGGGAGTAGCAATCAGCCCCAGCATTTT.

This rearrangement joins TRBV24-1 to TRBJ1-2; 9 bases are a match to TRBD1. The CDR3 loop spans 16 amino acids. Germline lookup yields CDR1 KGHDR and CDR2 SFDVKD. After removal of 5 bases from V and 2 bases from J, the junction contained 8 bases not matched to a gene. The CDR3 loop is CATSGYGTGTNYGYTF. The CDR3 bases are TGTGCCACCAGTGGCTACGGGACAGGGACGAACTATGGCTACACCTTC.

V and J are TRBV7-3 and TRBJ1-2; 9 nucleotides align to TRBD1. CDR1 is SGHTA and CDR2 is FQGTGA in the germline V gene. V lost 5 bases, J lost 7 bases, and 5 bases stayed unmatched. This CDR3 region has 13 residues. The CDR3 DNA reads TGTGCCAGCAGCGGACAGGGGTCCGGTGGCTACACCTTC. This sequence encodes CASSGQGSGGYTF.

V is TRBV5-1 and J is TRBJ1-3, with D possibly being TRBD1 (5 bases). The V gene lost 6 bases and the J gene lost 3 bases, with 13 bases spanning the gap. The CDR3 has 14 residues. Germline loops: CDR1 SGHRS, CDR2 YFSETQ. The CDR3 here is CASTPPGGGNTIYF. CDR3 DNA sequence: TGCGCCAGCACCCCTCCCGGGGGTGGAAACACCATATATTTT. The complete variable domain, with remaining parts taken from reference TRBV5-1 and TRBJ1-3, reads KAGVTQTPRYLIKTRGQQVTLSCSPISGHRSVSWYQQTPGQGLQFLFEYFSETQRNKGNFPGRFSGRQFSNSRSEMNVSTLELGDSALYLCASTPPGGGNTIYFGEGSWLTVV.

CDR3 residues: CAIGPAGEVYF. The CDR3 bases are TGTGCCATCGGCCCAGCGGGAGAGGTGTACTTC. The rearrangement joins TRBV10-3 to TRBJ2-7; 8 bases are shared with TRBD2. The V gene end was trimmed by 8 bases and the J gene end by 12 bases; junction bases not matched to a gene: 9. Germline CDR1 reads ENHRY; CDR2 reads SYGVKD. This CDR3 is 11 amino acids long.

The V gene is TRBV20-1, the J gene TRBJ2-1; maybe TRBD2 (5 bases). V shed 3 bases and J shed 5 bases, with 20 bases lying between them. Germline values: CDR1 DFQATT, CDR2 SNEGSKA (reference sequence). The CDR3 is 16 residues long. The CDR3 reads CSASPISSPTDNEQFF. The CDR3 nucleotides are TGCAGTGCTAGTCCCATTTCTAGCCCCACCGACAATGAGCAGTTCTTC.

The genes are TRBV9 and TRBJ2-5, with TRBD1 matching 7 bases. This CDR3 has 15 residues. From germline, CDR1 is SGDLS and CDR2 YYNGEE. Germline trimming cut 3 bases from V and 5 bases from J; bases unmatched to any gene: 10. The CDR3 sequence: CASSALQGSGETQYF. The CDR3 coding sequence is TGTGCCAGCAGCGCCCTACAGGGGTCTGGGGAGACCCAGTACTTC. The full variable domain, rest sourced from reference TRBV9 and TRBJ2-5, is DSGVTQTPKHLITATGQRVTLRCSPRSGDLSVYWYQQSLDQGLQFLIQYYNGEERAKGNILERFSAQQFPDLHSELNLSSLELGDSALYFCASSALQGSGETQYFGPGTRLLVL.

The chain is built from TRBV5-5 and TRBJ2-2, with D possibly matching TRBD2 (6 bases). CDR3 length: 15 residues. CDR1 is SGHKS, CDR2 YYEKEE, per germline (reference sequence). V dropped 0 bases and J dropped 5 bases, with 11 bases sitting between them. The CDR3 DNA is TGTGCCAGCAGCTTGGTCTTGGCGGGGACCGGGGAGCTGTTTTTT. Its protein is CASSLVLAGTGELFF.

V usage is TRBV2 and J usage is TRBJ1-1, with D possibly matching TRBD1 (6 bases). The V and J ends lost 7 bases and 3 bases respectively, with 15 bases between them. The CDR3 spans 14 residues. Germline V lookup: CDR1 SNHLY, CDR2 FYNNEI. In DNA, the CDR3 is TGTGCCAGCACTGCACAGGGCCCCGACACTGAAGCTTTCTTT. The encoded protein is CASTAQGPDTEAFF. The entire variable domain, with the rest obtained from reference TRBV2 and TRBJ1-1, is as follows: EPEVTQTPSHQVTQMGQEVILRCVPISNHLYFYWYRQILGQKVEFLVSFYNNEISEKSEIFDDQFSVERPDGSNFTLKIRSTKLEDSAMYFCASTAQGPDTEAFFGQGTRLTVV.

The chain uses TRBV11-2 and TRBJ2-1, with 14 bases matching TRBD2. This CDR3 region has 17 residues. Germline V gene sequence: CDR1 SGHAT, CDR2 FQNNGV. The V and J ends lost 1 base and 9 bases, in that order; junction bases with no gene match: 8. The chain's CDR3 is CASSLAAGTSGSSEQFF. The CDR3 DNA sequence: TGTGCCAGCAGCTTAGCGGCGGGGACTAGCGGGAGCTCTGAGCAGTTCTTC. Full variable domain (missing parts from reference TRBV11-2 and TRBJ2-1): EAGVAQSPRYKIIEKRQSVAFWCNPISGHATLYWYQQILGQGPKLLIQFQNNGVVDDSQLPKDRFSAERLKGVDSTLKIQPAKLEDSAVYLCASSLAAGTSGSSEQFFGPGTRLTVL.

The CDR3, as DNA: TGTGCCAGCTCACCACCCAACGGGGGAGCTGGAAACACCATATATTTT. Translating gives CASSPPNGGAGNTIYF. The chain links TRBV18 to TRBJ1-3, with D possibly matching TRBD1 (5 bases). V lost 0 bases and J 2 bases, leaving 11 bases between the germline ends. The CDR3 has 16 residues. The germline V gene encodes CDR1 KGHSH and CDR2 LQKENI.

By sample share, this clone is medium-sized. The V gene is TRBV7-9, the J gene TRBJ2-7; D not resolved. Trimming left V 1 base short and J 2 bases short, with 12 bases between. This CDR3 is 15 amino acids long. CDR1 and CDR2 (germline): SEHNR, FQNEAQ (reference sequence). Here the CDR3 DNA reads TGTGCCAGCAGCTTAGAGCGACTCCGTCCCTACGAGCAGTACTTC. Its protein product is CASSLERLRPYEQYF. Full variable domain (outside the CDR3, taken from reference TRBV7-9 and TRBJ2-7): DTGVSQNPRHKITKRGQNVTFRCDPISEHNRLYWYRQTLGQGPEFLTYFQNEAQLEKSRLLSDRFSAERPKGSFSTLEIQRTEQGDSAMYLCASSLERLRPYEQYFGPGTRLTVT.

This chain uses TRBV19 with TRBJ2-7, with 12 positions matching TRBD2. The V and J ends lost 5 bases and 6 bases, in that order; junction bases with no gene match: 8. The CDR3 length is 15 residues. In germline, CDR1 is LNHDA, CDR2 SQIVND (reference sequence). Written as DNA, the CDR3 is TGTGCCAGTAGTCTGCCGACTAGCGGGAGAAGCGAGCAGTACTTC. The encoded protein is CASSLPTSGRSEQYF.

This rearrangement joins TRBV6-5 to TRBJ1-2, with D maybe TRBD1 (6 bases). CDR3 length: 14 amino acids. The V end lost 2 bases, the J end lost 1 base, and 8 bases lay between the germline ends. Per germline, CDR1 MNHEY and CDR2 SVGAGI. For the CDR3, the DNA is TGTGCCAGCAGTTACCTACAGGGTAACTATGGCTACACCTTC. It is translated as CASSYLQGNYGYTF.

This clone was detected once. The chain is built from TRBV3-1 (or the pseudogene TRBV3-2) and TRBJ2-1; 10 nucleotides match TRBD2. Unmatched junction bases numbered 10, after V lost 3 bases and J lost 8 bases. CDR1 is LGHDT, CDR2 YNNKEL, per germline (reference sequence). This CDR3 is 16 amino acids long. CDR3 in amino acids: CASSHALAGVSDEQFF. CDR3 coding DNA: TGTGCCAGCAGCCATGCCCTAGCGGGAGTCAGCGATGAGCAGTTCTTC.

The chain employs TRBV19 and TRBJ2-3, with 10 bases identical to TRBD2. Trimming removed 4 bases from V and 4 bases from J; junction bases left unmatched: 8. This CDR3 region has 16 residues. Germline CDR1 reads LNHDA; CDR2 reads SQIVND (reference sequence). In nucleotides, the CDR3 is TGTGCCAGTAGTAGGGGAGCGGGAGGGTTTGCAGATACGCAGTATTTT. Translated: CASSRGAGGFADTQYF.

The V gene is TRBV18, the J gene TRBJ1-1, with D maybe TRBD1 (6 bases). The CDR3 is 15 residues long. V gave up 4 bases and J gave up 3 bases, with 15 bases separating them. CDR1 and CDR2 (germline): KGHSH, LQKENI. This CDR3 is CASSRYMGADTEAFF. The CDR3 coding sequence is TGTGCCAGCTCACGCTATATGGGGGCGGACACTGAAGCTTTCTTT.